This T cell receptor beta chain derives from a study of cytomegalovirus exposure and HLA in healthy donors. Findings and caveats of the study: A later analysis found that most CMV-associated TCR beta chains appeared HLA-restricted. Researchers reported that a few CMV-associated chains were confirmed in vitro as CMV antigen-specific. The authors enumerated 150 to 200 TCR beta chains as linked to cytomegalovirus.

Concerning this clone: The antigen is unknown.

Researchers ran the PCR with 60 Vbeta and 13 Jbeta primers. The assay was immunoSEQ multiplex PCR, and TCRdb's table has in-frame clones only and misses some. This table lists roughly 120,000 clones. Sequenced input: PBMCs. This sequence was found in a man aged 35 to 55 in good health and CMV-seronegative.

The CDR3 here is CAISESVAGGKNEQFF. CDR3 nucleotide sequence: TGTGCCATCAGTGAGTCGGTAGCGGGAGGGAAAAATGAGCAGTTCTTC. V is TRBV10-3 and J is TRBJ2-1; 11 bases fit TRBD2. Germline V gene lookup returns CDR1 ENHRY and CDR2 SYGVKD. V dropped 0 bases and J dropped 7; count of bases not matched to a gene: 5. The CDR3 is 16 residues long.